These 9 T cell receptor beta chains were sequenced from one sample in a study of cytomegalovirus exposure and HLA in healthy donors. With 60 Vbeta and 13 Jbeta primers, the PCR was carried out. Method: immunoSEQ multiplex PCR; TCRdb's copy keeps in-frame clones and lacks some. Here the sample spans 130,000 or so clones, 75% to 85% being singletons. The sequenced sample consisted of PBMCs. Source of these receptors: a female donor in good health and CMV-seropositive.

The chain links TRBV19 to TRBJ1-1, with D possibly TRBD1 on 5 matching bases. The CDR3 is 15 residues long. Trimming shortened V by 6 bases and J by 1 base, and 15 bases separated the two germline ends. Germline CDR1 LNHDA, CDR2 SQIVND (reference sequence). CDR3: CASRDTGLWNTEAFF. The CDR3 coding sequence is TGTGCCAGTAGGGATACAGGTCTTTGGAACACTGAAGCTTTCTTT.

The chain carries TRBV19 and TRBJ2-1; the match to TRBD2 covers 8 bases. V lost 5 bases, J lost 7 bases, and 10 bases stayed unmatched. The CDR3 has 15 amino acids. CDR1 is LNHDA and CDR2 is SQIVND in the germline V gene (reference sequence). CDR3 nucleotides: TGTGCCAGTAGTCCTAGGACTAGCCAGGAGAATGAGCAGTTCTTC. This sequence encodes CASSPRTSQENEQFF.

The rearrangement links TRBV11-2 to TRBJ1-1; TRBD1 matches at 7 bases. Germline V gene lookup returns CDR1 SGHAT and CDR2 FQNNGV. Unmatched junction bases numbered 0, after V lost 4 bases and J lost 1 base. This CDR3 contains 13 residues. The CDR3 loop is CASSWDRNTEAFF. DNA for the CDR3: TGTGCCAGCAGCTGGGACAGGAACACTGAAGCTTTCTTT.

The chain links TRBV29-1 to TRBJ2-7; D perhaps matches TRBD2 (6 bases). The CDR3 covers 12 residues. Germline CDR1 is SQVTM and CDR2 is ANQGSEA. V lost 4 bases, J lost 2 bases, and 9 bases lay in between. The CDR3 is CSVVGGTYEQYF. In DNA form, the CDR3 reads TGCAGCGTTGTTGGAGGGACCTACGAGCAGTACTTC.

This clone appeared a few times. The J gene is TRBJ1-5, the V gene TRBV28, with 7 bases aligning to TRBD1. CDR1 MDHEN and CDR2 SYDVKM come from the germline V gene. The CDR3 totals 14 residues. The J segment lost 6 bases and the V segment lost 7 bases, leaving 9 bases of the junction unmatched. The CDR3 region is CASTPGGSVQPQHF. As DNA, the CDR3 is TGTGCCAGCACCCCAGGGGGGTCGGTTCAGCCCCAGCATTTT.

This clone was observed a handful of times. The rearrangement uses TRBV6-5 and TRBJ1-1; D unclear. Germline-derived CDR1 and CDR2 are MNHEY and SVGAGI. CDR3 length equals 13 residues. The V end was cut by 6 bases, the J end by 3 bases, with 11 bases between. The CDR3 sequence: CASRQNQDTEAFF. CDR3 coding DNA: TGTGCCAGCAGGCAAAATCAGGACACTGAAGCTTTCTTT.

The chain joins TRBV30 to TRBJ2-1, with D perhaps matching TRBD1 (6 bases). CDR1 is GTSNPN, CDR2 SVGIG, per germline (reference sequence). V lost 4 bases and J lost 10, with 14 bases in between. CDR3 length: 12 amino acids. The CDR3 bases are TGTGCCTGGAAAGGGGGTGGGCCCGAGCAGTTCTTC. This encodes CAWKGGGPEQFF.

J is TRBJ1-1 and V is TRBV30; 8 nucleotides line up with TRBD1. After removal of 3 bases from V and 5 bases from J, the junction contained 8 bases not matched to a gene. Germline CDR1 reads GTSNPN; CDR2 reads SVGIG (reference sequence). The CDR3 spans 14 residues. As DNA, the CDR3 is TGTGCCTGGAGGGAAGACAGGGGTAAAACTGAAGCTTTCTTT. Amino acid sequence: CAWREDRGKTEAFF.

The chain uses TRBV18 and TRBJ1-1; 11 bases fit TRBD1. Germline-derived CDR1 and CDR2 are KGHSH and LQKENI. The ends lost 3 bases at V and 4 bases at J; junction bases unmatched: 4. The CDR3 loop spans 15 amino acids. The CDR3 here is CASSPGQGGITEAFF. DNA for the CDR3: TGTGCCAGCTCACCGGGACAGGGGGGGATCACTGAAGCTTTCTTT. The full variable domain, its missing parts supplied by reference TRBV18 and TRBJ1-1, is NAGVMQNPRHLVRRRGQEARLRCSPMKGHSHVYWYRQLPEEGLKFMVYLQKENIIDESGMPKERFSAEFPKEGPSILRIQQVVRGDSAAYFCASSPGQGGITEAFFGQGTRLTVV.